In its sample, the clone carrying this T cell receptor beta chain was seen a few times. Its antigen is still unknown. The sample comes from a study of vaccination and CD4 T cells after COVID-19. The sample's time point: late sampling 161 to 241 days after vaccination in a few convalescent patients. Treatment indicated: approximately 10-day PBMC culture with coronavirus spike peptide pools or control peptides (ViraFEST assay). Scientists ran DNA taken from cultured CD4+ T cells through the Oncomine TCR Beta short-read assay for sequencing. TCRdb independently ran MiXCR on the PCR reads; one entry per CDR3 protein. The sample contains some 21,000 distinct CDR3 sequences, 45% to 55% of which appear only once. The V gene's germline CDR1 is DFQATT and CDR2 SNEGSKA (reference sequence). V was shortened by 4 bases and J by 0 bases, with 12 bases between the two germline ends. The CDR3 consists of 14 residues.

V and J are TRBV20-1 and TRBJ1-2; a weak D match, TRBD1 (5 bases). Sequences were derived from CD4+ T cells from blood, cultured in vitro, sampled about 7 months after SARS-CoV-2 vaccination. The receptor's source is a human donor who had recovered from COVID-19. CDR3 in DNA: TGCAGTGCTATTGGGACGGAAACTAACTATGGCTACACCTTC. The encoded protein is CSAIGTETNYGYTF.